This T cell receptor beta chain was sequenced in a study of blood T cell repertoires in COVID-19. At the level of the study: Some COVID-19 samples were acute and others convalescent; all came from the United States, Italy and Spain. In each case, the material was cDNA or gDNA derived from T cells, B-cell-depleted T cells, or PBMCs.

The CDR3 has 15 amino acids. CDR1 MGHRA and CDR2 YSYEKL come from the germline V gene. Trimming took 1 base from V and 10 from J; bases not matched to a gene: 12. This clone was seen just once. In the original workflow: Cell counts per sample came from amplifying reference gene primers. Using immunoSEQ multiplex PCR, the repertoire was profiled, and TCRdb retains in-frame clones only, with some absent. V, J and clone size derive from that table, while D and trimming were established from the DNA sequence. The data show under 70,000 clones, with more than 80% seen just once and 15% to 20% held by the top ten.

The sample comprised peripheral blood. The chain uses TRBV4-1 and TRBJ2-7; 8 bases agree with TRBD1. The sequence came from a man aged 80 or over with acute or convalescent COVID-19. CDR3 nucleotides: TGCGCCAGCAGCCAAGCCGGGACAGGTACGCCCGAACAGTACTTC. Translated, it gives CASSQAGTGTPEQYF.